Presented here are 5 T cell receptor beta chains from one specimen sequenced in a study of OX40 agonist ivuxolimab in advanced cancers. The repertoire was sequenced with immunoSEQ multiplex PCR; TCRdb's copy has only in-frame clones and lacks some. The sample records some 50,000 clones, 84% being singletons. The specimen comprised CD4+ or CD8+ T cells sorted from blood, sampled in a trial of the OX40 agonist ivuxolimab. These receptor sequences come from an adult with an advanced solid tumor such as melanoma, head and neck, liver or kidney cancer.

In its sample, this clone was seen a few times. The V gene is TRBV4-3, the J gene TRBJ2-1; D uncertain. The CDR3 consists of 16 residues. Trimming pared 4 bases from V and 6 bases from J, leaving 19 bases between. Per the germline V gene, CDR1 is LGHNA and CDR2 is YSLEER. This CDR3 reads CASSPRDYTSPNEQFF. The CDR3 DNA follows: TGCGCCAGCAGCCCAAGGGATTACACGTCCCCCAATGAGCAGTTCTTC.

The chain joins TRBV15 to TRBJ1-4, with 7 bases that match TRBD1. This CDR3 is 15 amino acids long. V was pared by 5 bases and J by 4 bases, with 7 bases of the junction left unmatched. Looked up from germline, CDR1 is LNHNV and CDR2 is YYDKDF (reference sequence). Here the CDR3 reads CATSGDRAVNEKLFF. In DNA form, the CDR3 reads TGTGCCACCAGCGGCGACAGGGCCGTTAATGAAAAACTGTTTTTT.

CDR3 sequence: CASSRLAGTYNEQFF. CDR3 bases: TGTGCCAGCAGCAGACTAGCGGGAACCTACAATGAGCAGTTCTTC. The rearrangement uses TRBV6-1 and TRBJ2-1, with 11 bases identical to TRBD2. Germline CDR1 MNHNS, CDR2 SASEGT. The CDR3 contains 15 residues. V shed 6 bases, J shed 2 bases, and the junction held 3 bases outside the gene matches.

In its sample, this clone was seen once. The CDR3 DNA is TGTGCCAGCAGTGACGGTAGCAATCAGCCCCAGCATTTT. This gives the protein CASSDGSNQPQHF. The chain is built from TRBV27 and TRBJ1-5; D remains unclear. The V and J ends lost 5 bases and 0 bases respectively, with 5 bases between them. The CDR3 is 13 amino acids. Germline V gives CDR1 MNHEY, CDR2 SMNVEV (reference sequence).

This chain joins TRBV6-1 and TRBJ2-7, with TRBD1 matching over 8 bases. V shed 6 bases and J 13 bases; nucleotides not matched to a gene: 11. The germline CDR1 and CDR2 sequences are MNHNS and SASEGT. The CDR3 sequence is 12 residues long. The CDR3 DNA follows: TGTGCCAGCAGGCGACCAGGACAGGGATATTACTTC. Its protein is CASRRPGQGYYF.